This T cell receptor (beta chain) came from a study of T cells in Graves' hyperthyroidism and ophthalmopathy. Study-wide results and caveats: For ophthalmopathy, model prediction preceded onset by a median about 6.4 months.

Researchers took RNA transcripts and amplified the TCR beta CDR3 regions from them. The HTBI primer set was used in a first-round RT-PCR of the TCR CDR3. TCRdb ran MiXCR on the multiplex PCR reads and lists one entry per CDR3 protein. The sample comprises hundreds of thousands of distinct CDR3 sequences, roughly 46% of which are singletons, and roughly 8.2% rests with the top ten. As to this clonotype: As yet, its antigen is unknown.

Germline V gene sequence: CDR1 SQVTM, CDR2 ANQGSEA. CDR3 size: 13 residues. Trimming cost V 8 bases and J 0 bases, with 13 bases left between them. The sequenced sample consisted of peripheral blood or thyroid tissue (not recorded which). The receptor was isolated from a woman younger than 35 with Graves' hyperthyroidism. The V call is TRBV29-1, the J call TRBJ2-5; D may be TRBD2 (6 bases). CDR3 nucleotide sequence: TGCAGCCCCCAAGCTAGCGACCAAGAGACCCAGTACTTC. Translation: CSPQASDQETQYF. The full variable domain, with the rest looked up from reference TRBV29-1 and TRBJ2-5, is SAVISQKPSRDICQRGTSLTIQCQVDSQVTMMFWYRQQPGQSLTLIATANQGSEATYESGFVIDKFPISRPNLTFSTLTVSNMSPEDSSIYLCSPQASDQETQYFGPGTRLLVL.